What follows are 24 T cell receptor beta chains derived from one specimen sequenced in a study of metastatic and nonmetastatic thyroid tumors. With MiXCR, TCRdb called clones anew from the PCR reads. The sample includes around 26,000 clones, about 3.9% of them seen just once. No patient had received any treatment before thyroid surgery. Sequencing was performed on blood. These receptors were collected from a male donor with papillary thyroid cancer or a benign thyroid nodule (not recorded which). Some clones in this sample may be carry-over from other donors' samples.

The sample holds a few counts of this clone. The chain couples TRBV20-1 to TRBJ2-2, with 9 bases identical to TRBD2. Germline CDR1 and CDR2: DFQATT and SNEGSKA (reference sequence). The CDR3 totals 17 residues. V was clipped by 4 bases and J by 3 bases; unmatched bases: 12. For the CDR3, the DNA is TGCAGTGCTATAGATCCCCTAGCGGGATGGGACACCGGGGAGCTGTTTTTT. Translated: CSAIDPLAGWDTGELFF.

This clone is categorized as medium-sized. The J gene is TRBJ1-1, the V gene TRBV28, with D perhaps TRBD1 (5 bases). Trimming pared 6 bases from V and 4 bases from J, leaving 15 bases between. Germline CDR1 reads MDHEN; CDR2 reads SYDVKM. There are 14 residues in the CDR3. In DNA form, the CDR3 reads TGTGCCAGCAGATCGGGCGGGGGGAGCACTGAAGCTTTCTTT. This codes for CASRSGGGSTEAFF.

Ten or more counts support this clone. The J gene is TRBJ2-3, the V gene TRBV11-3; D is unclear. Trimming took 8 bases from V and 6 from J, leaving 15 bases between them. The CDR3 runs to 13 residues. Germline-derived CDR1 and CDR2 are SGHNT and YENEEA. This CDR3 reads CASGLRSSDTQYF. DNA for the CDR3: TGTGCCAGCGGCCTTAGGAGTTCGGATACGCAGTATTTT. The full variable domain, its missing parts supplied by reference TRBV11-3 and TRBJ2-3, is EAGVVQSPRYKIIEKKQPVAFWCNPISGHNTLYWYLQNLGQGPELLIRYENEEAVDDSQLPKDRFSAERLKGVDSTLKIQPAELGDSAVYLCASGLRSSDTQYFGPGTRLTVL.

This clone was seen ten or more times. This sequence joins TRBV3-1 and TRBJ2-1; D gene unclear. Trimming removed 7 bases at V and 3 bases at J, with 10 bases between. Germline-derived CDR1 and CDR2 are LGHDT and YNNKEL (reference sequence). CDR3 length: 13 amino acids. The CDR3 coding sequence is TGTGCCAGCACGCCTCGGAACTACAATGAGCAGTTCTTC. Protein sequence: CASTPRNYNEQFF.

This clone is medium-sized in the sample. The V call is TRBV6-1, the J call TRBJ2-2, with a weak D call TRBD2 (7 bases). The CDR3 covers 14 residues. The germline CDR1 and CDR2 sequences are MNHNS and SASEGT. The ends were cut back, 10 bases at V and 5 bases at J, with 17 bases in the middle. The CDR3 reads CATCNREGTGELFF. CDR3 DNA: TGTGCCACCTGTAACAGGGAGGGGACCGGGGAGCTGTTTTTT.

Only a few counts were recorded for this clone. This chain connects TRBV12-5 to TRBJ2-1; D unclear. The CDR3 length is 16 residues. The V end lost 2 bases, the J end lost 4 bases, and 15 bases lay between the germline ends. The germline V gene encodes CDR1 LGHNT and CDR2 FRNRAP. CDR3 region: CASGLPRPSLYNEQFF. The CDR3 DNA follows: TGTGCTAGTGGTTTGCCGCGACCATCCCTATACAATGAGCAGTTCTTC.

The sample holds a few counts of this clone. The chain links TRBV5-1 to TRBJ2-1; D possibly corresponds to TRBD2 (6 bases). The CDR3 is made up of 15 amino acids. V gave up 2 bases and J gave up 7 bases, with 16 bases separating them. Germline assignment: CDR1 SGHRS and CDR2 YFSETQ. DNA of the CDR3: TGCGCCAGCAGCTTTAGCGGTACCGAAGGTAATGAGCAGTTCTTC. This codes for CASSFSGTEGNEQFF.

This clone was picked up many times. The chain uses TRBV24-1 and TRBJ2-7, with D perhaps matching TRBD1 (5 bases). Germline CDR1 is KGHDR and CDR2 is SFDVKD. Trimming removed 2 bases from V and 5 bases from J, with 12 bases in between. The CDR3 covers 14 residues. The CDR3 sequence is CATSDSGRADEQYF. In DNA form, the CDR3 reads TGTGCCACCAGTGATTCGGGCAGGGCAGACGAGCAGTACTTC.

This clone was observed at least ten times. The genes are TRBV20-1 and TRBJ2-5; 7 nucleotides agree with TRBD2. Germline-derived CDR1 and CDR2 are DFQATT and SNEGSKA (reference sequence). The CDR3 is 14 residues long. V dropped 6 bases and J dropped 3; count of bases not matched to a gene: 10. The CDR3 nucleotides read TGCAGTGCGGGGGGACTATACCGCGAAGAGACCCAGTACTTC. Its protein is CSAGGLYREETQYF.

The chain joins TRBV28 to TRBJ2-7; D is perhaps TRBD1 (5 bases). CDR1 and CDR2 (germline): MDHEN, SYDVKM. The CDR3 has 13 amino acids. The V and J ends lost 6 bases and 3 bases respectively, with 12 bases between them. The CDR3 here is CASRGAPYYEQYF. In nucleotides, the CDR3 is TGTGCCAGCAGAGGGGCCCCTTACTACGAGCAGTACTTC.

This rearrangement joins TRBV20-1 to TRBJ2-1; 9 bases match TRBD2. Germline V CDR1 and CDR2: DFQATT, SNEGSKA (reference sequence). The CDR3 totals 15 residues. After removal of 4 bases from V and 0 bases from J, the junction contained 4 bases not matched to a gene. CDR3: CSAIEREDSYNEQFF. Here the CDR3 DNA reads TGCAGTGCTATTGAGCGGGAGGACTCCTACAATGAGCAGTTCTTC.

This clone is medium-sized. The chain employs TRBV6-1 and TRBJ2-5, with 11 bases identical to TRBD1. The germline V gene has CDR1 MNHNS and CDR2 SASEGT. The CDR3 is 13 amino acids. The trim removed 5 bases at V and 7 bases at J, leaving 3 bases unmatched. The DNA for the CDR3 is TGTGCCAGCAGTTACGGGACAGGGGGGACCCAGTACTTC. This codes for CASSYGTGGTQYF.

With regard to this clone: Germline and junction disagree at one end, which may indicate a read error. The rearrangement uses TRBV28 and TRBJ1-2; 8 nucleotides line up with TRBD1. Germline CDR1 reads MDHEN; CDR2 reads SYDVKM. This CDR3 contains 13 residues. The CDR3 reads CASSQTGDRGYAF. The DNA of the CDR3 is TGTGCCAGCAGCCAGACAGGGGATAGAGGATACGCCTTC.

In this sample, this clone turned up many times. The J gene is TRBJ2-5, the V gene TRBV18; 8 bases are a match to TRBD2. The germline CDR1 and CDR2 sequences are KGHSH and LQKENI. With 7 bases clipped from V and 5 bases from J, the junction kept 9 bases outside the gene matches. The CDR3 contains 14 residues. CDR3 DNA: TGTGCCAGCTTCACCGGGACTAGAGGGGAGACCCAGTACTTC. Encoded protein: CASFTGTRGETQYF. The entire variable domain, with the rest obtained from reference TRBV18 and TRBJ2-5, is as follows: NAGVMQNPRHLVRRRGQEARLRCSPMKGHSHVYWYRQLPEEGLKFMVYLQKENIIDESGMPKERFSAEFPKEGPSILRIQQVVRGDSAAYFCASFTGTRGETQYFGPGTRLLVL.

This clone has at least ten counts. V is TRBV6-1 and J is TRBJ1-2; TRBD1 might be the D (5 bases). This CDR3 region has 13 residues. CDR1 is MNHNS, CDR2 SASEGT, per germline. Between the trimmed V and J ends, which lost 5 bases and 4 bases, there was a span of 11 bases. This chain's CDR3 is CASSYGGGYGYTF. CDR3 nucleotide sequence: TGTGCCAGCAGTTATGGGGGTGGCTATGGCTACACCTTC.

The chain couples TRBV10-3 to TRBJ1-2; the D gene is possibly TRBD1 (5 bases). CDR3 length: 12 amino acids. V shed 10 bases and J shed 3 bases, with 12 bases lying between them. Germline CDR1 reads ENHRY; CDR2 reads SYGVKD. The chain's CDR3 is CASSGGDYGYTF. The CDR3 coding sequence is TGTGCCAGTTCTGGGGGGGACTATGGCTACACCTTC.

This clone was seen more than once but under ten times. A read error may produce the germline difference seen at one junction end. The chain joins TRBV6-2 or TRBV6-3 to TRBJ2-2; TRBD2 matches 9 bases. Germline CDR1 MNHEY, CDR2 SVGEGT. The CDR3 is 15 residues long. The CDR3 nucleotides read TGTGCCAGCAGGGCGACTAGCGGTATTACCGTGGAGCTGTTTTTT. Protein sequence: CASRATSGITVELFF.

This clone has only a few counts. The gene calls are TRBV6-4 and TRBJ2-1, with D perhaps matching TRBD2 (6 bases). The CDR3 sequence is 16 residues long. Trimming shortened V by 0 bases and J by 1 base, and 10 bases separated the two germline ends. Germline assignment: CDR1 MRHNA and CDR2 SNTAGT. The CDR3 is CASSDSSEGSYNEQFF. The CDR3 DNA reads as TGTGCCAGCAGTGACTCGTCGGAGGGTTCCTACAATGAGCAGTTCTTC.

This clone was picked up one time. CDR3 loop: CAISRDLSTATQYF. CDR3 nucleotides: TGTGCCATAAGCCGGGACTTATCCACAGCTACCCAGTATTTT. The V and J genes are TRBV6-1 and TRBJ2-3; D may be TRBD2 (6 bases). The CDR3 contains 14 residues. Germline V gene sequence: CDR1 MNHNS, CDR2 SASEGT. V shed 10 bases and J shed 12 bases, with 26 bases lying between them.

This clone appeared many times. Different DNA sequences within this sample yield the same CDR3. The genes are TRBV2 and TRBJ2-7; tentative D call: TRBD1 (7 bases). The germline CDR1 and CDR2 sequences are SNHLY and FYNNEI. The CDR3 consists of 13 residues. The V and J ends lost 5 bases and 6 bases respectively, with 14 bases between them. As DNA, the CDR3 is TGTGCCAGCAGTCCCCAGGGGGGCGCCGAGCAGTACTTC. Translated, it gives CASSPQGGAEQYF.

This clone was seen a few times. The junction shows a germline mismatch at one end, possibly a read error. The V and J genes are TRBV11-2 and TRBJ2-4; 8 bases are a match to TRBD1. This CDR3 comprises 16 residues. CDR1 is SGHAT, CDR2 FQNNGV, per germline. CDR3 loop: CASSRTGGLAKNIHYF. CDR3 sequence (DNA): TGTGCCAGCAGCCGTACAGGGGGTTTAGCCAAAAACATTCATTACTTC.

This clone was detected a few times. This chain connects TRBV28 to TRBJ1-2; 8 bases are shared with TRBD1. The CDR3 length is 13 residues. Losses at the gene ends were 4 bases for V and 5 bases for J; bases not matched to a gene: 3. CDR1 and CDR2 from the germline V gene are MDHEN and SYDVKM. The CDR3 region is CASSSTGGYGYTF. The CDR3 nucleotides are TGTGCCAGCAGTTCCACAGGGGGATATGGCTACACCTTC.

This clone turned up a few times. The V call is TRBV20-1, the J call TRBJ2-3, with D perhaps TRBD2 (5 bases). This CDR3 region has 13 residues. V dropped 4 bases and J dropped 2 bases, with 10 bases sitting between them. The germline V gene encodes CDR1 DFQATT and CDR2 SNEGSKA (reference sequence). The CDR3: CSATGELTDTQYF. The DNA for the CDR3 is TGCAGTGCTACCGGGGAGCTCACAGATACGCAGTATTTT.

Relative to its sample, this clone is medium-sized. The gene calls are TRBV24-1 and TRBJ1-5, with D tentatively TRBD1 (5 bases). The CDR3 spans 14 residues. Trimming cost V 5 bases and J 0 bases, with 7 bases left between them. CDR1 and CDR2 from the germline V gene are KGHDR and SFDVKD. DNA for the CDR3: TGTGCCACCAGTGCAGGGAGTAGCAATCAGCCCCAGCATTTT. Translating gives CATSAGSSNQPQHF.